This T cell receptor beta chain was recovered during a study of cytomegalovirus exposure and HLA in healthy donors. Overall study results and limits: Earlier analysis looked at TCR beta V segments, and most were productive about 87% or about 30% of the time. The study put 150 to 200 TCR beta chains on its list as cytomegalovirus-associated. At a 0.05 false discovery rate, a later analysis found approximately 17,000 TCR beta sequences to be associated with HLA alleles.

PCR used 60 Vbeta primers and 13 Jbeta primers. Per the authors' pipeline: Later, an analysis found about 83 million unique TCR beta chains, and 8.5 million to 14 million of these were shared. Assay used: immunoSEQ multiplex PCR; TCRdb lists only in-frame clones, some missing. V and J calls and clone size follow that table, whereas D and trimming were derived from the DNA. This table holds tens of thousands of clones, 60% to 80% found once. This clone was observed a single time. The antigen is unknown. Trimming took off 7 bases at V and 0 bases at J, with 10 bases between the two ends. The CDR3 runs 14 residues. The germline CDR1 and CDR2 sequences are LNHDA and SQIVND (reference sequence).

Sequenced input: PBMCs. The chain couples TRBV19 to TRBJ1-5; perhaps TRBD1 as D (6 bases). The clonotype comes from a woman aged 45-60 years in good health and CMV-seropositive. The CDR3 is CASTPQGSNQPQHF. CDR3 in DNA: TGTGCCAGTACCCCACAGGGTAGCAATCAGCCCCAGCATTTT.